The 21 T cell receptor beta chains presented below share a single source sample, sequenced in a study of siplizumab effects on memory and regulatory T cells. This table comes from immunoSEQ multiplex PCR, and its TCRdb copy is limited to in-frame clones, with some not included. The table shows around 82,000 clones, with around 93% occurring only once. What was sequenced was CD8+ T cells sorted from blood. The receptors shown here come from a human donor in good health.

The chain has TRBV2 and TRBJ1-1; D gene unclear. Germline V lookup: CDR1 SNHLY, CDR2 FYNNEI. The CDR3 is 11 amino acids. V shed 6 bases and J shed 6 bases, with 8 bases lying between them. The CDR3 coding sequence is TGTGCCAGCAGGGTAATTGCTGAAGCTTTCTTT. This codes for CASRVIAEAFF.

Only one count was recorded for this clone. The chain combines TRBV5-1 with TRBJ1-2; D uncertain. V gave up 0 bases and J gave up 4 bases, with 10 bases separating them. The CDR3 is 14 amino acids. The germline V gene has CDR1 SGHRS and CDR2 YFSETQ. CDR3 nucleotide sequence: TGCGCCAGCAGCTTGGAGTACAGCTTCTATGGCTACACCTTC. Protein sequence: CASSLEYSFYGYTF.

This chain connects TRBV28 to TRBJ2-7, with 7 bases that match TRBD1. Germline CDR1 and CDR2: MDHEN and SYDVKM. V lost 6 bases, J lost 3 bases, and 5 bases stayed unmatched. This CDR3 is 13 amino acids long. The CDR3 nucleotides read TGTGCCAGCAGGGTGGGACAGAGCTACGAGCAGTACTTC. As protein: CASRVGQSYEQYF.

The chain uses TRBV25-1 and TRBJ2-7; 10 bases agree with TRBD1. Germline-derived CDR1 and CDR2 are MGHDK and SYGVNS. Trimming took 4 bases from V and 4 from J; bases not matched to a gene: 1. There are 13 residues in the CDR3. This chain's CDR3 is CASSGDRGYEQYF. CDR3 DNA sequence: TGTGCCAGCAGTGGGGACAGGGGTTACGAGCAGTACTTC.

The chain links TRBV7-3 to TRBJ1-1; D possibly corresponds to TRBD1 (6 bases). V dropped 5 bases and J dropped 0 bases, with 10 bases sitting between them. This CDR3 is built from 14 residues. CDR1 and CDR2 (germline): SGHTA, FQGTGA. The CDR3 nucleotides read TGTGCCAGCAGCCAGGGACACATGAACACTGAAGCTTTCTTT. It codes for CASSQGHMNTEAFF.

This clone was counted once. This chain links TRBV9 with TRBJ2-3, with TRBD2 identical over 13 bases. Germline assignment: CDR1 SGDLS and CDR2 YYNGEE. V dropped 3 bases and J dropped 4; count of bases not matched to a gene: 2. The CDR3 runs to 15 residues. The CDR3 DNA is TGTGCCAGCAGCGCCGGACTAGCGGGGGCAGATACGCAGTATTTT. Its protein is CASSAGLAGADTQYF.

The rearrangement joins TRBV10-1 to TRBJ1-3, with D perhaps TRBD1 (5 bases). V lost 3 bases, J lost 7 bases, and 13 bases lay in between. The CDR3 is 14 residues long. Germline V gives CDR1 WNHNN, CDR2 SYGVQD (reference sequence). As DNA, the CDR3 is TGCGCCAGCAGTGACCGGACGTCAGGGAACACCATATATTTT. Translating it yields CASSDRTSGNTIYF.

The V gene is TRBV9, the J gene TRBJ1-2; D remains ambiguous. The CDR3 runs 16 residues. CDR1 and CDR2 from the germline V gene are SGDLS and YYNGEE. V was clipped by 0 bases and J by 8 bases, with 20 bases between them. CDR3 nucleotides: TGTGCCAGCAGCGTAGAAGCCATGCCCCAGTCGTGGGGCTACACCTTC. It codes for CASSVEAMPQSWGYTF.

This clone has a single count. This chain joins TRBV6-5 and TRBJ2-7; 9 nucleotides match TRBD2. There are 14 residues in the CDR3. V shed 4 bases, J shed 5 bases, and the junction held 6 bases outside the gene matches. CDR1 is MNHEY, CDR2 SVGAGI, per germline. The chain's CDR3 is CASSWSGGSNEQYF. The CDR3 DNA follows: TGTGCCAGCAGTTGGAGCGGGGGGTCGAACGAGCAGTACTTC.

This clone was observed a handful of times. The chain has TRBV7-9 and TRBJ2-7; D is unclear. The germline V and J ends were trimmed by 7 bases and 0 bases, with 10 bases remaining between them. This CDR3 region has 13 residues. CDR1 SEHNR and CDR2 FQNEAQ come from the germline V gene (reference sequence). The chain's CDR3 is CASNDGSSYEQYF. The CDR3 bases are TGTGCCAGCAACGACGGCAGCTCCTACGAGCAGTACTTC.

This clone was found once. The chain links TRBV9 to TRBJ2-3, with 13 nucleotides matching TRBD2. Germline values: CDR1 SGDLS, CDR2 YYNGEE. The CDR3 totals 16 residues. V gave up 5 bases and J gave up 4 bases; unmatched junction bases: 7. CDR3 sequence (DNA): TGTGCCAGCAGTCAAACTGGGACTAGCGGGGCAGATACGCAGTATTTT. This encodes CASSQTGTSGADTQYF.

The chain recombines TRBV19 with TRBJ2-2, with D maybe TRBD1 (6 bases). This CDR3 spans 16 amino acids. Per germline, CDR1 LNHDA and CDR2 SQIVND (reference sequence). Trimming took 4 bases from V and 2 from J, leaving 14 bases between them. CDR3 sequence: CASSTDGGANTGELFF. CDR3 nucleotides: TGTGCCAGTAGTACCGATGGGGGCGCAAACACCGGGGAGCTGTTTTTT.

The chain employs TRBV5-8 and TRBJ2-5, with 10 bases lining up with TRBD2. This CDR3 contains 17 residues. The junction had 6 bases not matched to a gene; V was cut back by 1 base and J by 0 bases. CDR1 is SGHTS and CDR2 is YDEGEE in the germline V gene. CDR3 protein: CASSLTTSGRYQETQYF. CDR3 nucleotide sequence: TGTGCCAGCAGCTTGACGACTAGCGGGCGGTACCAAGAGACCCAGTACTTC.

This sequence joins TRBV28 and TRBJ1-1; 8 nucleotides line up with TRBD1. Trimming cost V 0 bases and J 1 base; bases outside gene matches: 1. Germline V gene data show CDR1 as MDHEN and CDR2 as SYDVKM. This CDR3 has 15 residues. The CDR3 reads CASSLWQGANTEAFF. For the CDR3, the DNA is TGTGCCAGCAGTTTATGGCAGGGGGCGAACACTGAAGCTTTCTTT.

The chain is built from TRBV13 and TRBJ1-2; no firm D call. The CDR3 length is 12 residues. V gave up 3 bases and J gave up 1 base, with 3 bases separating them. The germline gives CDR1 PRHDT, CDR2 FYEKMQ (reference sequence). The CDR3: CASSLGNYGYTF. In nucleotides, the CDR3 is TGTGCCAGCAGCTTGGGTAACTATGGCTACACCTTC.

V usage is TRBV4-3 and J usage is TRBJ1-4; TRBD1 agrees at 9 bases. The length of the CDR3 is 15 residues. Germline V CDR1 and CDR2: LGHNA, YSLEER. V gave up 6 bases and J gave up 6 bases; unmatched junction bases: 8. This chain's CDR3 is CASSEDRGGHEKLFF. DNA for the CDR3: TGCGCCAGCAGTGAGGACAGGGGCGGGCATGAAAAACTGTTTTTT.

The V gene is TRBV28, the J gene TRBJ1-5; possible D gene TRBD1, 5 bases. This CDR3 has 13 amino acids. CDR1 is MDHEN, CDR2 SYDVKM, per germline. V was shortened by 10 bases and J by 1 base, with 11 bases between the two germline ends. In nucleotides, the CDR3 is TGTGCCACCCGGGGGATGAGCAATCAGCCCCAGCATTTT. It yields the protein CATRGMSNQPQHF. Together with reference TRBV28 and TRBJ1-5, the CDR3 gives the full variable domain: DVKVTQSSRYLVKRTGEKVFLECVQDMDHENMFWYRQDPGLGLRLIYFSYDVKMKEKGDIPEGYSVSREKKERFSLILESASTNQTSMYLCATRGMSNQPQHFGDGTRLSIL.

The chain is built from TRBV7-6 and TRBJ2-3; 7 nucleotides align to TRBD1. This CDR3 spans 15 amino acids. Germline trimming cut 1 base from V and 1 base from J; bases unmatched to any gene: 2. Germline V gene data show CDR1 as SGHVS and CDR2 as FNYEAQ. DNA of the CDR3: TGTGCCAGCAGCTTAGAACAGGGGCGCACAGATACGCAGTATTTT. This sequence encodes CASSLEQGRTDTQYF.

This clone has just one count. The DNA of the CDR3 is TGTGCCAGCAGTGATGGGTCCTGGCTAGGGCAAGAGACCCAGTACTTC. Its protein is CASSDGSWLGQETQYF. The chain recombines TRBV2 with TRBJ2-5; D gene uncertain. The germline CDR1 and CDR2 sequences are SNHLY and FYNNEI. Trimming removed 3 bases from V and 2 bases from J, with 16 bases in between. The CDR3 is made up of 16 amino acids.

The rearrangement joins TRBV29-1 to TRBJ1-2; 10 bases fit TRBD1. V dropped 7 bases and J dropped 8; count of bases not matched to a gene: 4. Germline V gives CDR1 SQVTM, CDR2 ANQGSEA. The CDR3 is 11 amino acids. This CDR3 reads CSADRGQGYTF. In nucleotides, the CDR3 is TGCAGCGCCGACAGGGGGCAAGGCTACACCTTC.

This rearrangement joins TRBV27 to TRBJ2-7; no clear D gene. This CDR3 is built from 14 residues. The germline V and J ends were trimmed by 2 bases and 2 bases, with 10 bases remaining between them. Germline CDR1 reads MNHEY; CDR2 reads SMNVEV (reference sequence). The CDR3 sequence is CASSLVPLTYEQYF. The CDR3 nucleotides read TGTGCCAGCAGTTTAGTTCCCCTAACCTACGAGCAGTACTTC.